Each of the 22 T cell receptor beta chains below was sequenced from the same sample in a study of cytomegalovirus exposure and HLA in healthy donors. PCR amplification relied on 60 Vbeta primers (plus 13 Jbeta primers). Data came from immunoSEQ multiplex PCR; TCRdb stores just in-frame clones and leaves some out. Its table lists 150,000 to 200,000 clones. Sample: PBMCs. The receptor set was obtained from a boy aged 5-17 years in good health and CMV-seronegative.

The chain has TRBV19 and TRBJ1-2, with 8 bases matching TRBD1. The CDR3 has 15 amino acids. Germline V gives CDR1 LNHDA, CDR2 SQIVND (reference sequence). With 3 bases clipped from V and 7 bases from J, the junction kept 10 bases outside the gene matches. This CDR3 reads CASSIAGTGRGGYTF. DNA of the CDR3: TGTGCCAGTAGTATCGCGGGGACAGGCCGTGGTGGCTACACCTTC.

The chain couples TRBV18 to TRBJ1-1, with 7 bases aligning to TRBD1. The germline CDR1 and CDR2 sequences are KGHSH and LQKENI. The V segment lost 3 bases and the J segment 6 bases; nucleotides outside the gene matches: 4. The CDR3 runs to 13 residues. CDR3 region: CASSPDRESEAFF. The CDR3 DNA reads TGTGCCAGCTCACCCGACAGGGAATCTGAAGCTTTCTTT. Drawing the rest from reference TRBV18 and TRBJ1-1, the complete variable domain is NAGVMQNPRHLVRRRGQEARLRCSPMKGHSHVYWYRQLPEEGLKFMVYLQKENIIDESGMPKERFSAEFPKEGPSILRIQQVVRGDSAAYFCASSPDRESEAFFGQGTRLTVV.

The rearrangement links TRBV28 to TRBJ1-2; TRBD1 aligns across 7 bases. Trimming took 2 bases from V and 7 from J; bases not matched to a gene: 10. CDR1 and CDR2 (germline): MDHEN, SYDVKM. CDR3 length: 15 residues. CDR3 residues: CASSLGTVSEGGYTF. DNA for the CDR3: TGTGCCAGCAGTTTAGGGACAGTATCGGAGGGTGGCTACACCTTC.

This chain uses TRBV30 with TRBJ2-3; D unclear. The CDR3 has 12 amino acids. In germline, CDR1 is GTSNPN, CDR2 SVGIG (reference sequence). V was clipped by 1 base and J by 5 bases, with 7 bases between them. The CDR3 protein is CAWSASIDTQYF. The CDR3 DNA sequence: TGTGCCTGGAGTGCCTCTATAGATACGCAGTATTTT. Based on the CDR3 plus reference TRBV30 and TRBJ2-3, the full variable domain is SQTIHQWPATLVQPVGSPLSLECTVEGTSNPNLYWYRQAAGRGLQLLFYSVGIGQISSEVPQNLSASRPQDRQFILSSKKLLLSDSGFYLCAWSASIDTQYFGPGTRLTVL.

The chain is built from TRBV28 and TRBJ1-2, with unresolved D. Between the trimmed V and J ends, which lost 3 bases and 2 bases, there was a span of 10 bases. There are 14 residues in the CDR3. Germline assignment: CDR1 MDHEN and CDR2 SYDVKM. DNA of the CDR3: TGTGCCAGCAGTTTCGCGGGCAGGAACTATGGCTACACCTTC. Its translation: CASSFAGRNYGYTF.

The rearrangement joins TRBV6-1 to TRBJ2-1, with D unclear. This CDR3 is 15 amino acids long. V lost 9 bases and J 3 bases, leaving 18 bases between the germline ends. Germline assignment: CDR1 MNHNS and CDR2 SASEGT. CDR3 sequence: CASANERLVYNEQFF. CDR3 DNA: TGTGCCAGTGCGAACGAGAGGCTCGTCTACAATGAGCAGTTCTTC.

The V call is TRBV5-5, the J call TRBJ1-2; 7 bases are shared with TRBD1. Unmatched junction bases numbered 5, after V lost 4 bases and J lost 2 bases. CDR1 SGHKS and CDR2 YYEKEE come from the germline V gene (reference sequence). CDR3 length: 14 residues. CDR3 nucleotides: TGTGCCAGCAGCCAGCCGACAGGGAACTATGGCTACACCTTC. This gives the protein CASSQPTGNYGYTF.

The chain couples TRBV2 to TRBJ2-4; TRBD2 agrees at 10 bases. Trimming at V came to 7 bases and at J to 0 bases, leaving 12 bases not matched to a gene. The CDR3 consists of 18 residues. CDR1 SNHLY and CDR2 FYNNEI come from the germline V gene. The CDR3 is CASILGVAGGRAKNIQYF. CDR3 DNA sequence: TGTGCCAGCATCCTCGGGGTAGCGGGGGGTCGAGCCAAAAACATTCAGTACTTC. Full variable domain (remainder filled in from reference TRBV2 and TRBJ2-4): EPEVTQTPSHQVTQMGQEVILRCVPISNHLYFYWYRQILGQKVEFLVSFYNNEISEKSEIFDDQFSVERPDGSNFTLKIRSTKLEDSAMYFCASILGVAGGRAKNIQYFGAGTRLSVL.

V and J are TRBV9 and TRBJ2-5; a weak D match, TRBD2 (7 bases). The CDR3 is made up of 14 amino acids. V was shortened by 3 bases and J by 4 bases, with 13 bases between the two germline ends. CDR1 and CDR2 (germline): SGDLS, YYNGEE. The CDR3 DNA follows: TGTGCCAGCAGCGAGGGGGAGGGGGGAGAGACCCAGTACTTC. Translation gives CASSEGEGGETQYF.

This chain's CDR3 is CAWSPGDTQYF. Written as DNA, the CDR3 is TGTGCCTGGAGTCCGGGGGATACGCAGTATTTT. The chain is built from TRBV30 and TRBJ2-3; possibly TRBD2 for D (5 bases). Germline lookup yields CDR1 GTSNPN and CDR2 SVGIG (reference sequence). This CDR3 is 11 amino acids long. Between the trimmed V and J ends, which lost 2 bases and 6 bases, there was a span of 6 bases.

CDR3 loop: CASREGTVPDTQYF. The CDR3 region has the DNA TGTGCCAGCAGGGAGGGGACAGTCCCAGATACGCAGTATTTT. This rearrangement joins TRBV2 to TRBJ2-3, with a possible D match to TRBD1 (7 bases). The CDR3 loop spans 14 amino acids. The V gene lost 6 bases and the J gene lost 4 bases, with 14 bases spanning the gap. CDR1 is SNHLY and CDR2 is FYNNEI in the germline V gene.

J is TRBJ2-7 and V is TRBV19; D might be TRBD2 (6 bases). The CDR3 contains 15 residues. Germline CDR1 LNHDA, CDR2 SQIVND (reference sequence). The V and J ends lost 5 bases and 2 bases respectively, with 16 bases between them. CDR3 region: CASSAGRGSTYEQYF. CDR3 nucleotide sequence: TGTGCCAGTAGTGCAGGTCGGGGGTCGACCTACGAGCAGTACTTC.

The chain joins TRBV7-9 to TRBJ1-3; D is undetermined. Germline V CDR1 and CDR2: SEHNR, FQNEAQ (reference sequence). This CDR3 comprises 11 residues. V was shortened by 11 bases and J by 2 bases, with 7 bases between the two germline ends. The CDR3 DNA reads as TGTGCCCACGACACTGGAAACACCATATATTTT. It is translated as CAHDTGNTIYF.

The chain joins TRBV6-6 to TRBJ1-1; D is uncertain. Germline CDR1 reads MNHNY; CDR2 reads SVGAGI (reference sequence). Trimming took off 7 bases at V and 8 bases at J, with 26 bases between the two ends. This CDR3 contains 16 residues. The DNA for the CDR3 is TGTGCCAGCACCTCGGAGTCCAGGACTGGAGGATTAGAAGCTTTCTTT. Translating it yields CASTSESRTGGLEAFF.

The chain uses TRBV7-6 and TRBJ1-3; D perhaps matches TRBD1 (5 bases). The V end was cut by 2 bases, the J end by 0 bases, with 8 bases between. Germline V gives CDR1 SGHVS, CDR2 FNYEAQ. There are 15 residues in the CDR3. The CDR3 region has the DNA TGTGCCAGCAGCTTATCGGGGGGCTCTGGAAACACCATATATTTT. As protein: CASSLSGGSGNTIYF.

V usage is TRBV5-5 and J usage is TRBJ2-2; maybe TRBD1 (5 bases). V was clipped by 4 bases and J by 6 bases, with 10 bases between them. The CDR3 runs 13 residues. Per germline, CDR1 SGHKS and CDR2 YYEKEE (reference sequence). The CDR3 DNA sequence: TGTGCCAGCAGCCCCAGGGATGCCGGGGAGCTGTTTTTT. Protein product: CASSPRDAGELFF.

The chain uses TRBV7-2 and TRBJ1-6; D might be TRBD1 (5 bases). CDR3 length: 16 amino acids. V lost 1 base and J 7 bases, leaving 14 bases between the germline ends. Germline CDR1 and CDR2: SGHTA and FQGNSA. The CDR3 DNA follows: TGTGCCAGCAGCTTAGAGACAGCCCTTATCAATTCACCCCTCCACTTT. This gives the protein CASSLETALINSPLHF.

J is TRBJ2-5 and V is TRBV6-1; TRBD1 matches at 7 bases. The CDR3 sequence is 13 residues long. Germline V gives CDR1 MNHNS, CDR2 SASEGT. With 6 bases clipped from V and 1 base from J, the junction kept 2 bases outside the gene matches. DNA for the CDR3: TGTGCCAGCAGCAGGGACAGCCAAGAGACCCAGTACTTC. Residues: CASSRDSQETQYF.

The chain combines TRBV4-1 with TRBJ2-7, with D perhaps matching TRBD2 (5 bases). V lost 3 bases and J lost 3, with 9 bases in between. CDR3 length: 13 residues. Looked up from germline, CDR1 is MGHRA and CDR2 is YSYEKL. The CDR3 reads CASSQMGSYEQYF. The CDR3 coding sequence is TGCGCCAGCAGCCAGATGGGGAGCTACGAGCAGTACTTC.

The J gene is TRBJ2-7, the V gene TRBV4-1; D gene uncertain. This CDR3 contains 14 residues. Trimming cost V 1 base and J 1 base, with 8 bases left between them. In germline, CDR1 is MGHRA, CDR2 YSYEKL. CDR3 loop: CASSQVSESYEQYF. The CDR3 DNA follows: TGCGCCAGCAGCCAAGTTTCCGAGTCCTACGAGCAGTACTTC.

The chain uses TRBV7-9 and TRBJ2-5; 13 bases map to TRBD2. The CDR3 loop spans 15 amino acids. CDR1 and CDR2 (germline): SEHNR, FQNEAQ (reference sequence). V was pared by 4 bases and J by 5 bases, with 4 bases of the junction left unmatched. The CDR3 loop is CASSWTSGGGETQYF. In DNA form, the CDR3 reads TGTGCCAGCAGCTGGACTAGCGGGGGTGGCGAGACCCAGTACTTC.

The chain links TRBV4-1 to TRBJ1-2; D gene unclear. V shed 0 bases and J shed 9 bases, with 8 bases lying between them. This CDR3 comprises 12 residues. Germline V lookup: CDR1 MGHRA, CDR2 YSYEKL. CDR3 region: CASSQEFTRYTF. The DNA for the CDR3 is TGCGCCAGCAGCCAAGAGTTCACACGCTACACCTTC.